The T cell receptor (beta chain) under discussion was sequenced for a study of blood T cell repertoires in COVID-19. Data came from immunoSEQ multiplex PCR; TCRdb stores just in-frame clones and leaves some out. The table includes 100,000 to 150,000 clones, approximately 84% detected once. Germline CDR1 reads SEHNR; CDR2 reads FQNEAQ (reference sequence). Trimming took off 5 bases at V and 7 bases at J, with 8 bases between the two ends. This CDR3 region has 12 residues. The source material was peripheral blood. V usage is TRBV7-9 and J usage is TRBJ2-2; unclear D gene. The TCR comes from a man in his sixties with acute or convalescent COVID-19. CDR3 sequence reads: CASSRGGGELFF. CDR3 sequence (DNA): TGTGCCAGCAGCCGCGGCGGCGGGGAGCTGTTTTTT.